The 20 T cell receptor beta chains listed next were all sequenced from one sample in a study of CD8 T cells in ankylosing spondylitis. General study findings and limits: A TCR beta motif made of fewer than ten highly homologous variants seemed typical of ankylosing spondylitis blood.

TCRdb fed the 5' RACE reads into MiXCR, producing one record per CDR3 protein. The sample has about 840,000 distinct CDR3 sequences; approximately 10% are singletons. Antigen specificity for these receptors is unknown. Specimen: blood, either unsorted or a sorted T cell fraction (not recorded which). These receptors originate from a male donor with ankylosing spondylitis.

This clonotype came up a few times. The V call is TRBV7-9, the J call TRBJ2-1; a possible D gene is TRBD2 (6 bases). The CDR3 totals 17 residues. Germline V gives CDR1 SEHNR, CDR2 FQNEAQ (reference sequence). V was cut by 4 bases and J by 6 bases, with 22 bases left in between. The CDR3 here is CASSSSRPGEHRNEQFF. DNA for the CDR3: TGTGCCAGCAGCTCAAGCAGGCCGGGGGAGCACCGCAATGAGCAGTTCTTC.

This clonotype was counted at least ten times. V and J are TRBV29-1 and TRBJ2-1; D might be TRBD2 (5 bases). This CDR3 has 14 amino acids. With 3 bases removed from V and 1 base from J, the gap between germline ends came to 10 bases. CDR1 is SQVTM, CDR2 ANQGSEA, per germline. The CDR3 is CSVEGLASYNEQFF. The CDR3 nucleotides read TGCAGCGTTGAGGGGTTAGCGTCCTACAATGAGCAGTTCTTC.

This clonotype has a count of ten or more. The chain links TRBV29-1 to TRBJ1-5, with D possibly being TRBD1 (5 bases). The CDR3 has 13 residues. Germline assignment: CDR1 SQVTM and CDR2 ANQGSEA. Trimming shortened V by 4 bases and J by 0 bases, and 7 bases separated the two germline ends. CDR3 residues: CSVVGDSNQPQHF. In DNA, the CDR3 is TGCAGCGTTGTAGGGGATAGCAATCAGCCCCAGCATTTT.

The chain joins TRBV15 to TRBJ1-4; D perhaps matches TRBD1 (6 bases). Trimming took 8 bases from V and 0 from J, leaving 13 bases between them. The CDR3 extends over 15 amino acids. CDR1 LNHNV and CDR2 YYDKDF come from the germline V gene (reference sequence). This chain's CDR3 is CATADRRSTNEKLFF. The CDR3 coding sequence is TGTGCCACCGCCGACAGGCGATCAACTAATGAAAAACTGTTTTTT.

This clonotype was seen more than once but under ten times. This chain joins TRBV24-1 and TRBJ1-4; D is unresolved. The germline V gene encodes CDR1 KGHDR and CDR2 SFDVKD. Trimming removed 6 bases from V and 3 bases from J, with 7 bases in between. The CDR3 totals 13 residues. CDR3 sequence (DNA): TGTGCCACCAGTAGGTCGGCTAATGAAAAACTGTTTTTT. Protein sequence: CATSRSANEKLFF.

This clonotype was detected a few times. The CDR3 nucleotides read TGTGCCAGCAGTTACGGAACACGACAGGGGGCAAAAGCTTTCTTT. This translates into CASSYGTRQGAKAFF. The V gene is TRBV6-5, the J gene TRBJ1-1; TRBD1 aligns across 10 bases. V shed 2 bases and J 9 bases; nucleotides not matched to a gene: 9. This CDR3 contains 15 residues. CDR1 is MNHEY, CDR2 SVGAGI, per germline.

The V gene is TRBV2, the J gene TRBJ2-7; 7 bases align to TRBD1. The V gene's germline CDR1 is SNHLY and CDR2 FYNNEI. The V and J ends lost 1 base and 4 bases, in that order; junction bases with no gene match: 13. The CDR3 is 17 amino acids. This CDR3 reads CASSEGQGAVEEYEQYF. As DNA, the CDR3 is TGTGCCAGCAGTGAAGGACAGGGAGCGGTCGAGGAGTACGAGCAGTACTTC. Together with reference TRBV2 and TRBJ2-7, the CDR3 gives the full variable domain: EPEVTQTPSHQVTQMGQEVILRCVPISNHLYFYWYRQILGQKVEFLVSFYNNEISEKSEIFDDQFSVERPDGSNFTLKIRSTKLEDSAMYFCASSEGQGAVEEYEQYFGPGTRLTVT.

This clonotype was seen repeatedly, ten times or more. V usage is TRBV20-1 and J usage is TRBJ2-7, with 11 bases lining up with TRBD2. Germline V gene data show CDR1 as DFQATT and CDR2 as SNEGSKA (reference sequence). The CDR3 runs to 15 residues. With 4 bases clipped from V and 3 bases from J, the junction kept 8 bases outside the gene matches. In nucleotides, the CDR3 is TGCAGTGCTACTAATCCCGGGACTAGCGGCTACGAGCAGTACTTC. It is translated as CSATNPGTSGYEQYF.

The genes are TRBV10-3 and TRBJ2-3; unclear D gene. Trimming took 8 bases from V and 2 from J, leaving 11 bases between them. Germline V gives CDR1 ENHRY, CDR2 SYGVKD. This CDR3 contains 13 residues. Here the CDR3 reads CAIQESITDTQYF. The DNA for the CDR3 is TGTGCCATCCAGGAGAGCATCACAGATACGCAGTATTTT.

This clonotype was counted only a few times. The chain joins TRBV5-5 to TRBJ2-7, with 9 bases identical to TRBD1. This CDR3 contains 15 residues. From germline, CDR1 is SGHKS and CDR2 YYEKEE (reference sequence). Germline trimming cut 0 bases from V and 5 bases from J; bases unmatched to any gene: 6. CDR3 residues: CASSLAGRTGDEQYF. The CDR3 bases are TGTGCCAGCAGCTTGGCGGGGAGGACAGGGGACGAGCAGTACTTC.

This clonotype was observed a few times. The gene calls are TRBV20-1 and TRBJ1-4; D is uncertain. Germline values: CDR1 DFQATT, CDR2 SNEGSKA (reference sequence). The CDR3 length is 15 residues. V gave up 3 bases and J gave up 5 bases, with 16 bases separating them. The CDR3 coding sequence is TGCAGTGCTAGCCCCTTACAGTTCTTGAATGAAAAACTGTTTTTT. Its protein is CSASPLQFLNEKLFF.

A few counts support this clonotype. The CDR3 DNA sequence: TGTGCCAGCAGTTCGATCCGGGACGCCTATGGCTACACCTTC. This sequence encodes CASSSIRDAYGYTF. The genes are TRBV28 and TRBJ1-2, with D perhaps matching TRBD1 (5 bases). Germline values: CDR1 MDHEN, CDR2 SYDVKM. The CDR3 is 14 amino acids. V lost 4 bases, J lost 4 bases, and 13 bases lay in between.

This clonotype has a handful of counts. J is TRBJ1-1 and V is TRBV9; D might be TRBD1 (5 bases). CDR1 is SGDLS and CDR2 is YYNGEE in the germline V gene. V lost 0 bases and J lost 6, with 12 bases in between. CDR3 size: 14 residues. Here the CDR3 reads CASSVVGESAEAFF. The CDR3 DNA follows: TGTGCCAGCAGCGTAGTAGGGGAGAGCGCTGAAGCTTTCTTT.

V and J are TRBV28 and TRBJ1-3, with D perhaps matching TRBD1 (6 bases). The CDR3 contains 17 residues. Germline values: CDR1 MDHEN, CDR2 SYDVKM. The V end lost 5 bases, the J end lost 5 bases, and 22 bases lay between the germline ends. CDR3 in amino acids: CASSRRWTTRGRNTIYF. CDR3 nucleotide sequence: TGTGCCAGCAGTCGTAGGTGGACAACCAGGGGAAGAAACACCATATATTTT.

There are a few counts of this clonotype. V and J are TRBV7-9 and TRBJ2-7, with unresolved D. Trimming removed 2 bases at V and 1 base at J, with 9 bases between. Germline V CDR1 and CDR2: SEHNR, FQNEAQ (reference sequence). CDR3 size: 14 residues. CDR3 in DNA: TGTGCCAGCAGCTTATTTCCGGCTTCCTACGAGCAGTACTTC. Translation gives CASSLFPASYEQYF.

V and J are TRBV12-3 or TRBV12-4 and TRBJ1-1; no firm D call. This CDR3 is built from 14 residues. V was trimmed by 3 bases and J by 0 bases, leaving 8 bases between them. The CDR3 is CASSFNWMNTEAFF. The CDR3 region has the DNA TGTGCCAGCAGTTTCAACTGGATGAACACTGAAGCTTTCTTT.

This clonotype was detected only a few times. CDR3 nucleotides: TGCAGTGCTAGACCCTCAACTACTATGGGCTACACCTTC. It specifies CSARPSTTMGYTF. The chain has TRBV20-1 and TRBJ1-2; D uncertain. Germline-derived CDR1 and CDR2 are DFQATT and SNEGSKA (reference sequence). Trimming took off 2 bases at V and 8 bases at J, with 15 bases between the two ends. This CDR3 has 13 amino acids.

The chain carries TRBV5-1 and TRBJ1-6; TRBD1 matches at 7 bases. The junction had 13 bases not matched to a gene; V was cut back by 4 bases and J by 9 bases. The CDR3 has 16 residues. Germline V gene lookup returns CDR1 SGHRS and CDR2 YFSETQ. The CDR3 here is CASSPRARDSSSPLHF. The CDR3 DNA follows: TGCGCCAGCAGCCCTCGGGCCCGGGACAGCTCTTCACCCCTCCACTTT.

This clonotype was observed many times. CDR3 region: CSVEVRGRNTEAFF. In nucleotides, the CDR3 is TGCAGCGTTGAAGTAAGGGGAAGGAACACTGAAGCTTTCTTT. V and J are TRBV29-1 and TRBJ1-1; tentatively, D is TRBD1 (5 bases). V lost 1 base, J lost 1 base, and 10 bases lay in between. Germline V gene sequence: CDR1 SQVTM, CDR2 ANQGSEA. The CDR3 extends over 14 amino acids. Drawing the rest from reference TRBV29-1 and TRBJ1-1, the complete variable domain is SAVISQKPSRDICQRGTSLTIQCQVDSQVTMMFWYRQQPGQSLTLIATANQGSEATYESGFVIDKFPISRPNLTFSTLTVSNMSPEDSSIYLCSVEVRGRNTEAFFGQGTRLTVV.

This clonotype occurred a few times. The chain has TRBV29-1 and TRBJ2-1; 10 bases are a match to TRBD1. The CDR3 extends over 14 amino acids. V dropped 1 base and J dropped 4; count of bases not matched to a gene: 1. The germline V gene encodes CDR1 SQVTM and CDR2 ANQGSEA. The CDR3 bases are TGCAGCGTTGAAGTGGACAGGGGGTACAATGAGCAGTTCTTC. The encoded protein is CSVEVDRGYNEQFF.